This paragraph reports one TCR beta chain. After removal of 5 bases from V and 5 bases from J, the junction contained 7 bases not matched to a gene. Germline V CDR1 and CDR2: SGHAT, FQNNGV. The CDR3 has 16 amino acids. The sample belongs to a study of blood T cell repertoires in COVID-19. Study context: Collection of acute and convalescent COVID-19 samples took place in the United States, Italy and Spain. The cDNA or gDNA used as material had been derived from T cells, B-cell-depleted T cells, or PBMCs.

It was during active infection that Seattle patients were enrolled and then longitudinally followed. In the original processing: Estimates of nucleated cell counts were drawn from the amplification of reference gene primers. Repertoires were generated with immunoSEQ multiplex PCR, while TCRdb's copy carries only in-frame clones and drops some. That table is the source of V, J and clone size, and D and trimming were worked out from the DNA. The sample consists of about 150,000 clones, under 85% of them appearing once. Sequencing was performed on peripheral blood. This clonotype was obtained from a man in his sixties with COVID-19, enrolled during active disease. The chain links TRBV11-2 to TRBJ2-3; TRBD2 aligns across 13 bases. The CDR3 bases are TGTGCCAGCAGCCGTCGGACTAGCGGGAGTATAGATACGCAGTATTTT. Protein product: CASSRRTSGSIDTQYF.